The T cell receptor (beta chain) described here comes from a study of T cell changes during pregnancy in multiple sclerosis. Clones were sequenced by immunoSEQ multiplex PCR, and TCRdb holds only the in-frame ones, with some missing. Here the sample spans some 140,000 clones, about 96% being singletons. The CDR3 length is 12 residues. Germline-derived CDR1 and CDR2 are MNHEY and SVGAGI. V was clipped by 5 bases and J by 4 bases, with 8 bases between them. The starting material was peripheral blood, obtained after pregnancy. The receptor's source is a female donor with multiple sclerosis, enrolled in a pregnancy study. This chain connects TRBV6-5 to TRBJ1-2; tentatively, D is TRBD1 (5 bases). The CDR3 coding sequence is TGTGCCAGCAGTCAGGGACTCTATGGCTACACCTTC. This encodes CASSQGLYGYTF.